Sequencing of this T cell receptor beta chain was carried out in a study of shared clonotypes between healthy human individuals. This table comes from immunoSEQ multiplex PCR, and its TCRdb copy is limited to in-frame clones, with some not included. The data show some 1.1 million clones, approximately 77% seen once. As for this clone: This may arise from a read error, as a much more abundant clone is one base away.

CDR3 size: 13 residues. CDR1 is SQVTM and CDR2 is ANQGSEA in the germline V gene. The source material was memory CD4+ T cells from PBMCs. Subset reported: CD45RA-negative fraction. This receptor was obtained from a man in his late teens or twenties in good health. Some clones in this sample may be carry-over from other donors' samples. The chain recombines TRBV29-1 with TRBJ1-1, with D unresolved. CDR3 protein: CSVERYINTGAFF. CDR3 coding DNA: TGCAGCGTTGAAAGGTACATCAACACTGGAGCTTTCTTT.